This T cell receptor (beta chain) was sequenced during a study of blood T cell repertoires in COVID-19. The germline V gene has CDR1 SEHNR and CDR2 FQNEAQ (reference sequence). V gave up 1 base and J gave up 1 base, with 7 bases separating them. This CDR3 has 14 residues. This clone showed up just once. Sequencing used immunoSEQ multiplex PCR; TCRdb keeps in-frame clones, though not all of them. The table has 20,000 to 25,000 clones, 85% to 90% seen once. This sequence joins TRBV7-9 and TRBJ2-5; D is perhaps TRBD2 (6 bases). The material sequenced was peripheral blood. The TCR sequence derives from a man aged 50 or older with active COVID-19. This CDR3 is CASSLELAQETQYF. Here the CDR3 DNA reads TGTGCCAGCAGCTTAGAACTAGCCCAAGAGACCCAGTACTTC.